This T cell receptor beta chain was sequenced for a study of human T cells and chemical hapten exposure. The sample holds many counts of this clonotype. TCRdb recomputed calls from the RACE reads with MiXCR, one row per CDR3 protein. The sample records over 300,000 distinct CDR3 sequences, roughly 5.3% being singletons. The junction had 7 bases not matched to a gene; V was cut back by 4 bases and J by 6 bases. This CDR3 contains 15 residues. Germline assignment: CDR1 WNHNN and CDR2 SYGVQD (reference sequence). Time point in this sample: pre-sensitization, week 0. Treatment given: therapeutic diphenylcyclopropenone sensitization with weekly scalp DPC.

The source is a woman between 50 and 59 years old with alopecia areata. Some clones in this sample may be carry-over from other donors' samples. The sample here was whole blood, taken in connection with sensitization to the hapten diphenylcyclopropenone (DPC). The chain links TRBV10-1 to TRBJ2-1, with 9 bases lining up with TRBD2. The CDR3 here is CASSGGLAGTNEQFF. The CDR3 DNA is TGCGCCAGCAGTGGTGGCCTAGCGGGAACCAATGAGCAGTTCTTC.